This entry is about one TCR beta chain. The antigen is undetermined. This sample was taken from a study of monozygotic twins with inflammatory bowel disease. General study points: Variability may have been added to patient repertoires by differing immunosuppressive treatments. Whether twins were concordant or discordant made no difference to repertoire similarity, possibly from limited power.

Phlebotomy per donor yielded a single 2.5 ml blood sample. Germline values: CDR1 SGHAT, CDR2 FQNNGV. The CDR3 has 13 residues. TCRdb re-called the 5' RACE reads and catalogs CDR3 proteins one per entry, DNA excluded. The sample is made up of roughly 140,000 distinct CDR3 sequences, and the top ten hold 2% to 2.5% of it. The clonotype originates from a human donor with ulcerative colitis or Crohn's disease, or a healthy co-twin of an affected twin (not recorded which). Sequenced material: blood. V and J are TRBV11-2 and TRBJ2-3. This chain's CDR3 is CASSLPTMDTQYF. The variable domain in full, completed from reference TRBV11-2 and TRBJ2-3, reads EAGVAQSPRYKIIEKRQSVAFWCNPISGHATLYWYQQILGQGPKLLIQFQNNGVVDDSQLPKDRFSAERLKGVDSTLKIQPAKLEDSAVYLCASSLPTMDTQYFGPGTRLTVL.